This T cell receptor beta chain stems from a study of T cell responses to AZD1222 COVID-19 vaccine. The study, taken as a whole, reports: Sampling that yielded the repertoires occurred only after the peak T cell response. Two doses of AZD1222 preceded a rise in Spike-specific TCR breadth and depth. Within unmutated variant regions lay the reported targets of nearly half of spike-specific TCRs.

Points on this clone: Its antigen is unknown.

Generated by immunoSEQ multiplex PCR, the TCRdb table keeps only in-frame clones and is missing some. Of approximately 210,000 clones listed, approximately 94% are singletons. The CDR3 loop spans 12 amino acids. Trimming removed 8 bases from V and 2 bases from J, with 10 bases in between. The receptor was derived from an adult who received the MenACWY meningococcal vaccine as a control. The chain couples TRBV12-3 or TRBV12-4 to TRBJ2-7; D possibly corresponds to TRBD1 (6 bases). Sample: peripheral blood, taken 28 days after the second dose of the MenACWY control vaccine. CDR3 DNA: TGTGCCAGCGGGGGCGCCGCCTACGAGCAGTACTTC. Translating gives CASGGAAYEQYF.